This T cell receptor (beta chain) was identified in a study of CD8 T cells in Susac syndrome. Study-level findings and limits: The TCR sequencing and HLA analysis in the study involved a relatively small number of individuals, as the study acknowledged.

CD8+ and CD4+ T cells from blood underwent TCR beta sequencing, which was carried out in a high-throughput format. TEMRA cells were FACS-enriched, with CD8+ and CD4+ T cells isolated negatively. The CDR3 has 15 amino acids. The germline V gene encodes CDR1 MGHRA and CDR2 YSYEKL. Trimming removed 3 bases at V and 6 bases at J, with 17 bases between. With respect to this clonotype: Its antigen remains unidentified.

Random hexamers served to reverse transcribe about 0.5 to 1 ug RNA. Multiplex PCR with immunoSEQ amplified the TCR beta CDR3 across 54 Vbeta and 13 Jbeta. TCRdb used MiXCR to reprocess the immunoSEQ multiplex PCR reads, holding one entry per CDR3 protein. The table has 250,000 to 300,000 distinct CDR3 sequences, 70% to 90% seen once. The V call is TRBV4-1, the J call TRBJ1-2; D might be TRBD1 (6 bases). Input material: CD8+ T cells from PBMCs. The TCR was taken from a human donor with multiple sclerosis. The CDR3 DNA follows: TGCGCCAGCAGCCAGGGGACATCCCCTTTAGATGGCTACACCTTC. It yields the protein CASSQGTSPLDGYTF.